What follows are 16 T cell receptor beta chains derived from one specimen sequenced in a study of blood T cell repertoires in COVID-19. TCRdb's table, derived via immunoSEQ multiplex PCR, lists solely in-frame clones and lacks some. In the table there are around 110,000 clones, about 80% of which are singletons. The sequenced sample was peripheral blood. The receptors derive from a man in his 70s with active or convalescent COVID-19.

V usage is TRBV4-2 and J usage is TRBJ1-2; a possible D gene is TRBD1 (5 bases). The CDR3 has 14 amino acids. Deletions cut 2 bases from V and 6 bases from J, with 13 bases between. Germline CDR1 LGHNA, CDR2 YNFKEQ. Here the CDR3 reads CASSQPTEIHGYTF. Written as DNA, the CDR3 is TGTGCCAGCAGCCAACCGACAGAAATCCATGGCTACACCTTC.

In this sample, this clone turned up once. This chain uses TRBV7-9 with TRBJ2-5, with 7 bases lining up with TRBD2. From germline, CDR1 is SEHNR and CDR2 FQNEAQ (reference sequence). V shed 5 bases, J shed 4 bases, and the junction held 7 bases outside the gene matches. The CDR3 is 14 residues long. CDR3 protein: CASSVTGGTETQYF. The CDR3 DNA reads TGTGCCAGCAGCGTGACGGGGGGAACAGAGACCCAGTACTTC.

The chain employs TRBV5-5 and TRBJ1-2, with 7 bases matching TRBD1. Germline assignment: CDR1 SGHKS and CDR2 YYEKEE (reference sequence). After removal of 4 bases from V and 6 bases from J, the junction contained 12 bases not matched to a gene. The CDR3 has 15 residues. CDR3 amino acids: CASSGITGAPHGYTF. In DNA, the CDR3 is TGTGCCAGCAGCGGAATCACAGGGGCCCCCCATGGCTACACCTTC.

Remarks on this clone: This CDR3 is also generated by other DNA sequences in the sample. The chain joins TRBV12-3 or TRBV12-4 to TRBJ1-2, with a tentative D call TRBD1 (5 bases). The CDR3 length is 12 residues. Trimming took 5 bases from V and 2 from J, leaving 6 bases between them. CDR3: CASSRGNYGYTF. CDR3 sequence (DNA): TGTGCCAGCAGTAGGGGAAACTATGGCTACACCTTC.

The chain is built from TRBV5-4 and TRBJ1-4; D remains unclear. Germline CDR1 is SGHNT and CDR2 is YYREEE (reference sequence). V was shortened by 3 bases and J by 9 bases, with 6 bases between the two germline ends. CDR3 size: 11 residues. The CDR3 nucleotides read TGTGCCAGCAGCTCGGGGAAAAAACTGTTTTTT. Residues: CASSSGKKLFF.

In DNA, the CDR3 is TGTGCCAGCAGTGACGGGTTCAACTATGGCTACACCTTC. Its translation: CASSDGFNYGYTF. V and J are TRBV2 and TRBJ1-2; the D is unclear. This CDR3 spans 13 amino acids. The ends were cut back, 3 bases at V and 2 bases at J, with 7 bases in the middle. The germline CDR1 and CDR2 sequences are SNHLY and FYNNEI.

The chain couples TRBV10-3 to TRBJ1-4, with TRBD1 matching 7 bases. Losses at the gene ends were 0 bases for V and 5 bases for J; bases not matched to a gene: 3. The CDR3 is 15 amino acids. Germline assignment: CDR1 ENHRY and CDR2 SYGVKD. CDR3 in amino acids: CAISESGQLNEKLFF. CDR3 nucleotides: TGTGCCATCAGTGAGTCGGGACAGCTGAATGAAAAACTGTTTTTT.

As concerns this clone: The same CDR3 also results from other DNA sequences found in this sample. The gene calls are TRBV7-9 and TRBJ1-5, with a tentative D call TRBD1 (5 bases). The CDR3 is 16 amino acids. Germline V gene sequence: CDR1 SEHNR, CDR2 FQNEAQ (reference sequence). Deletions cut 5 bases from V and 2 bases from J, with 16 bases between. The CDR3 region is CASSPTDTGGNQPQHF. Written as DNA, the CDR3 is TGTGCCAGCAGCCCGACGGACACGGGTGGCAATCAGCCCCAGCATTTT.

The rearrangement uses TRBV6-5 and TRBJ1-1; a weak D match, TRBD1 (6 bases). The ends were cut back, 6 bases at V and 1 base at J, with 12 bases in the middle. CDR1 MNHEY and CDR2 SVGAGI come from the germline V gene. This CDR3 region has 14 residues. This CDR3 reads CASSLQGRNTEAFF. DNA of the CDR3: TGTGCCAGCAGCCTGCAGGGGAGGAACACTGAAGCTTTCTTT.

This sequence joins TRBV11-2 and TRBJ2-5; 9 positions match TRBD2. The germline V gene has CDR1 SGHAT and CDR2 FQNNGV. Trimming at V came to 4 bases and at J to 5 bases, leaving 2 bases not matched to a gene. The CDR3 contains 13 residues. The CDR3 DNA reads as TGTGCCAGCAGCTCAGGGACTAGCGAGACCCAGTACTTC. It codes for CASSSGTSETQYF.

The genes are TRBV12-5 and TRBJ2-2, with TRBD2 identical over 7 bases. Trimming cost V 0 bases and J 5 bases; bases outside gene matches: 3. This CDR3 comprises 15 residues. Germline V gives CDR1 LGHNT, CDR2 FRNRAP. This chain's CDR3 is CASGLVLGGTGELFF. CDR3 in DNA: TGTGCTAGTGGTTTGGTACTCGGGGGGACCGGGGAGCTGTTTTTT.

This sequence joins TRBV6-5 and TRBJ1-4; D is uncertain. Germline CDR1 is MNHEY and CDR2 is SVGAGI. Trimming pared 8 bases from V and 8 bases from J, leaving 12 bases between. The CDR3 is 12 amino acids. The CDR3 is CASSGQREKLFF. In DNA form, the CDR3 reads TGTGCCAGCTCAGGCCAACGGGAAAAACTGTTTTTT.

The chain has TRBV2 and TRBJ1-6; 7 nucleotides line up with TRBD1. Germline trimming cut 6 bases from V and 7 bases from J; bases unmatched to any gene: 9. CDR3 length: 15 amino acids. Germline CDR1 SNHLY, CDR2 FYNNEI. The CDR3 region has the DNA TGTGCCAGCAGCGTTACAGGGGATAGGAATTCACCCCTCCACTTT. Amino acid sequence: CASSVTGDRNSPLHF.

This clone was seen ten or more times. The chain is built from TRBV19 and TRBJ1-1; 7 bases are shared with TRBD1. The CDR3 covers 17 residues. The germline gives CDR1 LNHDA, CDR2 SQIVND (reference sequence). J was trimmed by 0 bases and V by 2 bases; bases with no gene match: 9. CDR3 protein: CASSIRQTGRLNTEAFF. The DNA for the CDR3 is TGTGCCAGTAGTATACGCCAGACAGGGAGATTGAACACTGAAGCTTTCTTT. The full variable domain, its missing parts supplied by reference TRBV19 and TRBJ1-1, is DGGITQSPKYLFRKEGQNVTLSCEQNLNHDAMYWYRQDPGQGLRLIYYSQIVNDFQKGDIAEGYSVSREKKESFPLTVTSAQKNPTAFYLCASSIRQTGRLNTEAFFGQGTRLTVV.

This clone was recorded a few times. The junction and the germline gene differ at one end; a read error may be behind it. The chain joins TRBV6-6 to TRBJ2-1; 8 bases align to TRBD2. The length of the CDR3 is 16 residues. Per the germline V gene, CDR1 is MNHNY and CDR2 is SVGAGI (reference sequence). Written as DNA, the CDR3 is TGTGCCAGCAGCTACTCAAGCGGGAGCTCCTACAATGAGCAGTTCTTC. Translating it yields CASSYSSGSSYNEQFF.

The chain recombines TRBV11-3 with TRBJ2-3; D might be TRBD2 (6 bases). V was pared by 5 bases and J by 4 bases, with 13 bases between. The CDR3 extends over 14 amino acids. Germline V lookup: CDR1 SGHNT, CDR2 YENEEA. DNA for the CDR3: TGTGCCAGCAGCCCGCGACTAGTCCCAGATACGCAGTATTTT. As protein: CASSPRLVPDTQYF. The full variable domain, with the rest looked up from reference TRBV11-3 and TRBJ2-3, is EAGVVQSPRYKIIEKKQPVAFWCNPISGHNTLYWYLQNLGQGPELLIRYENEEAVDDSQLPKDRFSAERLKGVDSTLKIQPAELGDSAVYLCASSPRLVPDTQYFGPGTRLTVL.